The present T cell receptor beta chain was sequenced within a study of Graves' ophthalmopathy and Graves' hyperthyroidism (dated by TCRdb to the late 2010s). Context from the whole study: Peripheral blood was collected before any treatment was given, at the time of initial diagnosis. In a handful of hyperthyroidism patients, the T-cell repertoire of thyroid tissue was compared with the T-cell repertoire of blood. To explore V-J signatures distinguishing ophthalmopathy from hyperthyroidism, a discovery set of about 99 patients (roughly 44 ophthalmopathy, 55 to 60 stable hyperthyroidism) was enrolled. After sampling, hyperthyroidism patients received methimazole starting at 30 mg daily, and ophthalmopathy patients received high-dose intravenous methylprednisolone. An independent validation cohort was composed of some 19 hyperthyroidism patients and approximately 15 patients who later progressed from hyperthyroidism to ophthalmopathy. The study used signatures of the TCR beta repertoire to tell Graves' ophthalmopathy apart from Graves' hyperthyroidism and to predict which patients would progress to ophthalmopathy. In total, 120 to 150 blood samples were TCR-sequenced: 40 to 45 ophthalmopathy, approximately 80 hyperthyroidism and approximately 17 hyperthyroidism-to-ophthalmopathy patients. The investigation overall reported the following: Sample size was not predetermined statistically, and investigators were not blinded to group allocation. Ophthalmopathy was separated from stable hyperthyroidism by the 13-signature model with more than 85% sensitivity and approximately 84% specificity in cross-validation and with 80%/75% in the test set. In validation, the model predicted ophthalmopathy progression with about 70% sensitivity and around 72% specificity; about a dozen predicted patients were CT-confirmed with GO in a median of roughly 6.8 months. Most expanded thyroid clonotypes with a frequency above 0.001 also appeared in blood, which suggests that blood repertoires may reflect the immune response in the thyroid.

This clonotype was seen repeatedly, ten times or more. Its antigen is not yet known. No much larger clone is present one base from it, and per-base qualities are unavailable. TCR beta CDR3 regions were amplified from RNA transcripts for repertoire sequencing. A first-round RT-PCR used HTBI primers with the Qiagen OneStep RT-PCR kit, followed by a second-round multiplex PCR, size selection and purification. The libraries underwent paired-end sequencing with 100 bp reads on an Illumina HiSeq2000. In the source study's methods: SOAPnuke was used for read processing, and reads with adapters, uncalled bases, a mean Phred below 15, or no exact constant-primer or identifier match were discarded. COPE v1.2.5 was used to merge high-quality paired reads. Clonotypes were defined as unique nucleotide sequences and were aligned to IMGT TRB V, D and J references using MiTCR v1.1. The analysis was limited to V-J combinations with a frequency above 0.0001, which together covered 98% to 99.2% of repertoires. For each V-J combination, a TCR clonal expansion and chaos score was defined as the ratio of F50 clonal expansion to chaos observed in the TCRdist matrix. Welch's t-statistics and random forest were used to reduce features to 10 to 15 V-J combinations, which were fed into a naive Bayes classifier. The Morisita-Horn index was used to measure how similar the thyroid and blood repertoires were. Using fastp trimming at Q25 and MiXCR clonotype assembly, TCRdb reanalyzed the public sequencing data and kept in-frame beta chains. Rows with one shared CDR3 protein collapse into an entry with the most common genes and DNA. None of the V and J calls come from the authors' own analysis; TCRdb made them. The sample has about 390,000 distinct CDR3 sequences on record, about a sixth of them singletons. The ten largest clones capture around 2.4% of the sample.

Hyperthyroidism was defined as stable when no progression to ophthalmopathy occurred within 18 months of follow-up. The hyperthyroidism patients were 18 to 65 years old and newly diagnosed, with a disease duration of less than 2 months. Anyone with other autoimmune diseases, uncontrolled infections, pregnancy or lactation was excluded from the study. Diagnosis relied on clinical symptoms, serum thyroxine, TRAb, thyroid ultrasound and orbital computed tomography. Using Ficoll-Paque density gradient centrifugation, PBMCs were isolated from about 10 ml of fresh peripheral blood. Trizol reagent was used to extract the total RNA, and its quality was then checked on an Agilent 2100 Bioanalyzer. The germline V gene (reference sequence) supplies CDR1 MNHEY and CDR2 SMNVEV. Trimming leaves V shorter by 9 bases and J shorter by 4 bases, with the junction holding 11 bases beyond the gene matches. From the cysteine up to the phenylalanine, the CDR3 has a length of 14 residues. Just CDR3 DNA is preserved here, 42 bases in frame from base 1.

Sequenced material: peripheral blood. The clonotype originates from an adult woman with stable Graves' hyperthyroidism. The chain couples TRBV27 to TRBJ2-7; TRBD2 lines up with 8 middle nucleotides. The DNA sequence is TGTGCCAGTGGGGTAGGCGGGAGGTCGTACGAGCAGTACTTC. Its coded protein is CASGVGGRSYEQYF.